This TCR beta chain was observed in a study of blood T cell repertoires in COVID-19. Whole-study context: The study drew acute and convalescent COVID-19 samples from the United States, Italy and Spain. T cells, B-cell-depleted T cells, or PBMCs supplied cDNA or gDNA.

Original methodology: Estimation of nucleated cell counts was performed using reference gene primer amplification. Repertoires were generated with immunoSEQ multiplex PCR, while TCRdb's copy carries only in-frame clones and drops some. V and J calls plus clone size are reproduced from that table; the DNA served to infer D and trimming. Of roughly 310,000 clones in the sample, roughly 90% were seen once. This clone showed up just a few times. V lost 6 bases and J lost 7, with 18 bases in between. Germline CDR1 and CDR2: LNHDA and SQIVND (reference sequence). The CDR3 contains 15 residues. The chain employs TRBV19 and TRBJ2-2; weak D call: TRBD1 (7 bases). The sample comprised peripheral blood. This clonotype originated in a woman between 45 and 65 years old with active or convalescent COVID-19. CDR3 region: CASRRRGRGVGELFF. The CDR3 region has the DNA TGTGCCAGTAGGCGGAGGGGGCGCGGCGTCGGGGAGCTGTTTTTT.